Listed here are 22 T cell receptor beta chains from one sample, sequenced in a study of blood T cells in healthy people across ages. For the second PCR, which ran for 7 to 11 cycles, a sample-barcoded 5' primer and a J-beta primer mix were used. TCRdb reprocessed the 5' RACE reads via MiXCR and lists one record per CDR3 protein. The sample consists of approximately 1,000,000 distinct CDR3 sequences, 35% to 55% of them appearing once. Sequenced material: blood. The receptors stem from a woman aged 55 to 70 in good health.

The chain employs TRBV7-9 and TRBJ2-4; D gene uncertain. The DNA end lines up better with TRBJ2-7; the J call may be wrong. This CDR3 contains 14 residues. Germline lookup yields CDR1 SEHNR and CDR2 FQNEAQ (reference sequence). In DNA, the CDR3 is TGTGCCAGCAGCTTAGCGGCCGGGCGGTTCGAGCAGTACTTC. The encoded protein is CASSLAAGRFEQYF.

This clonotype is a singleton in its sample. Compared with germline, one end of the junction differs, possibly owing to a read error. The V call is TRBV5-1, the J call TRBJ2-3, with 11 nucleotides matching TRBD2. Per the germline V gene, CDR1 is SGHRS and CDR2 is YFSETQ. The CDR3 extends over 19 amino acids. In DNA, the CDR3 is TGCGCCAGCAGTCGTACTAGCGGGAGAGGGAGAATGGGCACAGATGCGCAGTATTTT. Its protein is CASSRTSGRGRMGTDAQYF.

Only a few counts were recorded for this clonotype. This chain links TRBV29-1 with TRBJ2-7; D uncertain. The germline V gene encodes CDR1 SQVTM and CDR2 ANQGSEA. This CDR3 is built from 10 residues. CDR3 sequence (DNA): TGCAGACCTCGTACCTACGAGCAGTACTTC. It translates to CRPRTYEQYF.

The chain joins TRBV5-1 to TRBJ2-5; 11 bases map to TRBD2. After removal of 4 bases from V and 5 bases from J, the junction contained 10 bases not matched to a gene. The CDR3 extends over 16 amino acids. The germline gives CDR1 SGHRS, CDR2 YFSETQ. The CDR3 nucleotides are TGCGCCAGCAGCGTGATAGCGGGAGGGCTTCCGGAGACCCAGTACTTC. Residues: CASSVIAGGLPETQYF.

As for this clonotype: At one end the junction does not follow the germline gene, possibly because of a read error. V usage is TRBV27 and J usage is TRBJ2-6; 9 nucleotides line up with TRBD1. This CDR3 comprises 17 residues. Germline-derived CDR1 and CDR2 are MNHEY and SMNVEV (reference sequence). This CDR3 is CASSLSQGAPGANVLTF. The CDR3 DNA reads TGTGCCAGCAGTCTATCACAGGGGGCGCCTGGGGCCAACGTCCTGACTTTC.

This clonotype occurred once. CDR3 region: CASSYSPGQGNEKLFF. The CDR3 coding sequence is TGTGCCAGCAGTTACTCCCCGGGACAGGGGAATGAAAAACTGTTTTTT. This chain joins TRBV6-5 and TRBJ1-4, with 10 bases lining up with TRBD1. Germline lookup yields CDR1 MNHEY and CDR2 SVGAGI. The CDR3 covers 16 residues. V trimming: 0 bases; J trimming: 5 bases; junction bases outside the gene matches: 3.

CDR3 DNA sequence: TGTGCCAGCACCCTGGGGTACAGGTCGGGTGAAGCTTTCTTT. This codes for CASTLGYRSGEAFF. The rearrangement uses TRBV3-1 and TRBJ1-1; TRBD1 is a possible D gene (5 bases). CDR3 length equals 14 residues. CDR1 is LGHDT, CDR2 YNNKEL, per germline (reference sequence). V was shortened by 7 bases and J by 7 bases, with 19 bases between the two germline ends.

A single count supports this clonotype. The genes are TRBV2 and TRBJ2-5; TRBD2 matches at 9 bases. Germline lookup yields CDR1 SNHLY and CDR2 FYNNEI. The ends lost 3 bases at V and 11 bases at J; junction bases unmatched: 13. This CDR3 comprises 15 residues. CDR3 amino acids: CASSDRGTSLGEQYF. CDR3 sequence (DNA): TGTGCCAGCAGTGACAGAGGGACTAGCCTCGGGGAGCAGTACTTC.

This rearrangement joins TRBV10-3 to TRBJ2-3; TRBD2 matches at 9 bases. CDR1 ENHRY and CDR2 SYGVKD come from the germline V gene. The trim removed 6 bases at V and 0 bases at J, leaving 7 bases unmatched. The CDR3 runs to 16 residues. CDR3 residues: CAIRATSGTSTDTQYF. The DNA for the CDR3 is TGTGCCATCAGGGCGACTAGCGGAACTAGCACAGATACGCAGTATTTT.

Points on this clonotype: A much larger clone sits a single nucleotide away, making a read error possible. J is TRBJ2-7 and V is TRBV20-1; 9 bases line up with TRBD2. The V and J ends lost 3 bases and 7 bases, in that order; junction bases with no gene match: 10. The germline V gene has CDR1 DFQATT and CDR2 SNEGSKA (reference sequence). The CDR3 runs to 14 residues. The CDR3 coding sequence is TGCAGTGCTAGTCGGGGACTAGCTTACAATGAGCAGTACTTC. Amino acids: CSASRGLAYNEQYF.

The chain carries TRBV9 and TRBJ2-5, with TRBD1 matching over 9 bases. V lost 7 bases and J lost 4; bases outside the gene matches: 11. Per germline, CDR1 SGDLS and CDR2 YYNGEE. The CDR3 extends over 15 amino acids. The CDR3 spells CASGGRDRAPETQYF. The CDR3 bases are TGTGCCAGCGGCGGCCGGGACAGGGCCCCAGAGACCCAGTACTTC.

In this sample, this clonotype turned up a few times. This CDR3 reads CASSAPGQRYEQYF. The DNA for the CDR3 is TGTGCCAGCAGCGCACCGGGACAGCGCTACGAGCAGTACTTC. V is TRBV5-5 and J is TRBJ2-5; 7 bases map to TRBD1. The end of the DNA is better explained by TRBJ2-7, so the J call may be wrong. This CDR3 is built from 14 residues. The germline V gene encodes CDR1 SGHKS and CDR2 YYEKEE (reference sequence).

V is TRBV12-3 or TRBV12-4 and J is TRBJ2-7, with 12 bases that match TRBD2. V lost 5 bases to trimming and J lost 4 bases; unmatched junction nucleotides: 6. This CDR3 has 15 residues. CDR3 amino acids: CASSGLAGTLYEQYF. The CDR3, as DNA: TGTGCCAGCAGTGGACTAGCGGGAACCCTTTACGAGCAGTACTTC.

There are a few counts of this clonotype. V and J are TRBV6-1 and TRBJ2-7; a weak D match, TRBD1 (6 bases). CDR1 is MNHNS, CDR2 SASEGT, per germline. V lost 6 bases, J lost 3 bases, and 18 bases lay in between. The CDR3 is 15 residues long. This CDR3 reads CASSADYRVVYEQYF. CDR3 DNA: TGTGCCAGCAGCGCGGATTACAGGGTTGTCTACGAGCAGTACTTC.

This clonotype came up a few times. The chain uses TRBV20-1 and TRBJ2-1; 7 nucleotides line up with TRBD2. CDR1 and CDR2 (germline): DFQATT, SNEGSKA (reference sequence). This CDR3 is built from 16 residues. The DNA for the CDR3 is TGCAGGGCAAGCCCTGGGGCGGGAGTCCCCTACAATGAGCAGTTCTTC. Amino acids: CRASPGAGVPYNEQFF.

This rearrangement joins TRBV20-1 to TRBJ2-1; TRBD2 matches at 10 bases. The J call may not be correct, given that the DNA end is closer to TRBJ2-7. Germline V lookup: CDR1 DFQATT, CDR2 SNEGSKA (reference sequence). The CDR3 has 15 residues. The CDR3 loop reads CSASLLAGVNNEQYF. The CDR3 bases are TGCAGTGCTAGTCTGCTAGCGGGAGTCAACAATGAGCAGTACTTC.

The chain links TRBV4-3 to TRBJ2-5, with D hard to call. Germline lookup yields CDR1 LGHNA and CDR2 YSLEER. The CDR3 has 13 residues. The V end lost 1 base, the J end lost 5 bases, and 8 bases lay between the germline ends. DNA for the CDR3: TGCGCCAGCAGCCAAGCGTTGAGGGAGACCCAGTACTTC. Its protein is CASSQALRETQYF.

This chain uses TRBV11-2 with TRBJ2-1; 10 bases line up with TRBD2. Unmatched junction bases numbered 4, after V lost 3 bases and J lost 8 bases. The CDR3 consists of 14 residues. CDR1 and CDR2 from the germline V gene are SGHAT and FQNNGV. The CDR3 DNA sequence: TGTGCCAGCAGCTTGGGACTAGCGATACATGAGCAGTTCTTC. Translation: CASSLGLAIHEQFF.

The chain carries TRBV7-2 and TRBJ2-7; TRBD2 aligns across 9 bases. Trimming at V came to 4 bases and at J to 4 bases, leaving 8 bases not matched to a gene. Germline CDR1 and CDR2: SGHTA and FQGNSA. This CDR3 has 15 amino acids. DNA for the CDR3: TGTGCCAGCAGCTCCTTTAGCGGGAGTGGGTACGAGCAGTACTTC. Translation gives CASSSFSGSGYEQYF.

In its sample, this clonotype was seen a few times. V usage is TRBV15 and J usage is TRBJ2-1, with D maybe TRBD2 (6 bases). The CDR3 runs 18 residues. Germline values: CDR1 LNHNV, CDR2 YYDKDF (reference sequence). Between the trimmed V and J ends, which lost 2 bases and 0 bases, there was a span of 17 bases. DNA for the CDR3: TGTGCCACCAGCAGACCTTATAGCGGAAAGGCCTCCTACAATGAGCAGTTCTTC. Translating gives CATSRPYSGKASYNEQFF. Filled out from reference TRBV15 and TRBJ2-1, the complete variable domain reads DAMVIQNPRYQVTQFGKPVTLSCSQTLNHNVMYWYQQKSSQAPKLLFHYYDKDFNNEADTPDNFQSRRPNTSFCFLDIRSPGLGDTAMYLCATSRPYSGKASYNEQFFGPGTRLTVL.

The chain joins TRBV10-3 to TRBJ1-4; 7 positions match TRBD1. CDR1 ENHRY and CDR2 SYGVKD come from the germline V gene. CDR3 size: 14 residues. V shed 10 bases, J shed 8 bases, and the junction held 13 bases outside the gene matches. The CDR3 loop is CATRPGTEGEKLFF. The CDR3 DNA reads TGTGCCACCAGGCCCGGGACAGAGGGGGAAAAACTGTTTTTT.

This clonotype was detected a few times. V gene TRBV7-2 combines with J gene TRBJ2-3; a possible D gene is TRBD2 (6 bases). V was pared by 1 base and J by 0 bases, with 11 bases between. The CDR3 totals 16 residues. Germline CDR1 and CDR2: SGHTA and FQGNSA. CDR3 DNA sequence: TGTGCCAGCAGCTTAGGGGGGGTAGGGAGCACAGATACGCAGTATTTT. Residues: CASSLGGVGSTDTQYF.